This T cell receptor beta chain was sequenced for a study of blood T cells in healthy people across ages. Study conclusions and caveats: A roughly linear fall in TCR beta diversity per million T cells was seen with increasing age.

V was pared by 1 base and J by 5 bases, with 15 bases between. CDR1 and CDR2 (germline): LGHDT, YNNKEL (reference sequence). CDR3 length: 16 amino acids. Together with a sample-barcoded 5' primer, a J-beta primer mix was included in a second PCR lasting about 6 to 12 cycles. TCRdb itself ran the 5' RACE reads through MiXCR, one entry per CDR3 protein. The sample gives roughly 1.5 million distinct CDR3 sequences, 42% of which show up once; more than 4% is in the top ten. A word on this clonotype: Its specificity is not known.

This TCR was sampled from a woman aged 18-35 years in good health. The rearrangement uses TRBV3-1 and TRBJ2-1; D is possibly TRBD1 or TRBD2 (5 bases each). The specimen was blood. The CDR3 reads CASSQGSGPLHNEQFF. DNA of the CDR3: TGTGCCAGCAGCCAAGGATCGGGGCCCCTTCACAATGAGCAGTTCTTC.